This T cell receptor beta chain was captured by sequencing in a study of blood T cell repertoires in COVID-19 (TCRdb year 2020). Notes on the research overall: Samples from collaborators originated in the United States, Italy and Spain and spanned both the acute and convalescent phases of COVID-19. The material from the prospective study consisted of cDNA or gDNA derived from T cells, B-cell-depleted T cells, or PBMCs. The dataset comprised deeply sampled blood TCRbeta repertoires from subjects exposed to, actively infected with, or recovered from COVID-19. The repertoires were released in a freely available public database meant as a resource for research on the immune response to SARS-CoV-2. Samples were obtained from the ongoing ImmuneRACE study (first 160 participants) and from over a thousand subjects provided by 6 global collaborators. Nearly every sample came with metadata listing a de-identified subject ID, COVID-19 status, age in years and sex. Where available, HLA class I and class II types were taken from metadata supplied by the sample provider and were not determined by assay-based typing.

TCRbeta CDR3 regions were amplified from genomic DNA using the immunoSEQ Assay, a bias-controlled multiplex PCR. The original pipeline was this. The number of nucleated cells in each sample was estimated by amplification of reference gene primers within the assay. To quantify the absolute abundance of each unique TCRbeta CDR3 rearrangement, sequence reads were collapsed and filtered. For each sample, productive Simpson clonality was calculated as the square root of Simpson's diversity index over productive rearrangements. In TCRdb, the immuneACCESS table is reduced to in-frame sequences with V and J assigned. These tables do not hold every clone; where another copy was compared, an unresolved V gene accounts for under half, and the others remain unexplained. That table gives V, J and clone size, and the DNA gave D and trimming. The sample data list about 180,000 clones, and over 70% of these were observed just once. The ten largest make up around 15% of the sample.

On this clone: Its antigen is currently not known. Base qualities are not recorded, but no much larger clone differs from it by a single base.

In the prospective study, participants were about 18 to 95 years old, resided in approximately 25 geographic areas of the United States, and were enrolled through a virtual design. In the prospective study, cohorts were assigned on the basis of participant-reported clinical history obtained from a screening survey and a study questionnaire. Exposed participants had been in contact, within 2 weeks of entering the study, with a person who had a PCR-confirmed or clinician-diagnosed case of COVID-19. Mobile phlebotomists in the prospective study collected whole blood, serum and a nasopharyngeal or oropharyngeal swab from every participant. Prospective study participants could optionally give additional blood draws and questionnaires over a roughly two-month period. Before DNA extraction, prospective study blood samples were shipped either frozen or at room temperature. General conclusions and limits of the study: The amount of clinical and demographic metadata varied by source and participant and was provided uncurated.

Taken from the germline V gene, the CDR1 and CDR2 loops are MNHEY and SVGAGI. V is cut by 7 bases and J by 3 bases, and the space between the germline ends is 12 bases. Counted from cysteine to phenylalanine, this CDR3 has 14 amino acids. Of the read, only the CDR3 DNA is kept; its 42 bases are in frame from base 1. The sample consisted of PBMCs or T cells enriched from blood (not recorded which). Recombination linked TRBV6-5 to TRBJ1-4, with TRBD1 as a weak D call on 6 bases. The source is a man aged 55 to 69 who had been exposed to COVID-19. DNA sequence: TGTGCCAGCAAGCAGGGGATGCCTAATGAAAAACTGTTTTTT. This is translated as CASKQGMPNEKLFF.